This TCR beta chain stems from a study of long-term antiretroviral therapy in people with HIV. The V gene lost 0 bases and the J gene lost 2 bases, with 14 bases spanning the gap. The CDR3 has 17 amino acids. Running of the v3.0 immunoSEQ assay took place at survey level. The method was immunoSEQ multiplex PCR; TCRdb's version includes in-frame clones alone and lacks a portion of them. The sample lists tens of thousands of clones, roughly 79% occurring once. The source is a woman in her 40s with HIV. V and J are TRBV23-1 and TRBJ1-5; D unresolved. TRBV23-1 belongs to the ORF category, with a function that is uncertain. The source material was unsorted PBMCs, sampled 1.1 years before starting antiretroviral therapy. CDR3 sequence (DNA): TGCGCCAGCAGTCAATCTCTGAGGCGCACCGGCAATCAGCCCCAGCATTTT. This encodes CASSQSLRRTGNQPQHF.